Listed below are T cell receptor beta chains from one sample, sequenced in a study of blood T cell repertoires in COVID-19. Data came from immunoSEQ multiplex PCR; TCRdb stores just in-frame clones and leaves some out. This sample yields about 180,000 clones, of which 89% are seen a single time; 2% to 2.5% belongs to the top ten. Source material: PBMCs or T cells enriched from blood (not recorded which). The receptors were sampled from a woman aged 40 to 55 with acute COVID-19. CDR3s include the opening cysteine and the closing phenylalanine or tryptophan. Fields, in order: V gene, clone size, D gene, J gene, CDR3 protein, CDR3 DNA. D genes are given only for firm matches. Rows give clone size only sometimes, using once, few, many, or a class for an expanded clone.

TRBV30,few,NA,TRBJ1-6,CAWSSLGNSPLHF,TGTGCCTGGAGCTCCCTCGGGAATTCACCCCTCCACTTT
TRBV5-1,NA,NA,TRBJ2-6,CASSSWTPGANVLTF,TGCGCCAGCAGCTCTTGGACACCTGGGGCCAACGTCCTGACTTTC
TRBV6-5,NA,NA,TRBJ2-3,CASTRGNRADDTQYF,TGTGCCAGCACCCGGGGAAACAGGGCGGACGATACGCAGTATTTT
TRBV11-2,NA,TRBD1,TRBJ2-3,CASSFARQGDTQYF,TGTGCCAGCAGCTTCGCGAGACAGGGCGATACGCAGTATTTT
TRBV2,NA,TRBD1,TRBJ1-2,CASSTRQGSGYGYTF,TGTGCCAGCAGTACCCGACAGGGGTCGGGCTATGGCTACACCTTC
TRBV27,NA,NA,TRBJ1-5,CASSLGQLPGEPQHF,TGTGCCAGCAGTTTAGGGCAATTACCCGGGGAGCCCCAGCATTTT
TRBV7-2,NA,TRBD2,TRBJ2-5,CASSLLLGAGDDETQYF,TGTGCCAGCAGCTTACTGTTAGGAGCGGGAGACGATGAGACCCAGTACTTC
TRBV2,NA,TRBD2,TRBJ2-5,CAIILAGGQETQYF,TGTGCCATTATACTAGCGGGGGGCCAAGAGACCCAGTACTTC
TRBV28,few,NA,TRBJ1-4,CASQGGATNEKLFF,TGTGCCAGCCAAGGTGGGGCCACTAATGAAAAACTGTTTTTT
TRBV3-1/TRBV3-2,NA,NA,TRBJ2-1,CASSQGRDYNEQFF,TGTGCCAGCAGCCAAGGAAGAGATTACAATGAGCAGTTCTTC
TRBV2,once,TRBD2,TRBJ2-5,CASSENLSGGSGTQYF,TGTGCCAGCAGTGAAAACCTTAGCGGGGGCTCGGGGACCCAGTACTTC
TRBV28,NA,NA,TRBJ2-2,CASSAAGAYGELFF,TGTGCCAGCTCGGCCGCGGGGGCTTACGGGGAGCTGTTTTTT
TRBV5-5,few,TRBD1,TRBJ1-5,CASSFDQGVRGNQPQHF,TGTGCCAGCAGCTTTGATCAGGGGGTAAGGGGCAATCAGCCCCAGCATTTT
TRBV9,once,TRBD1,TRBJ1-1,CASKRREGANAEAFF,TGTGCCAGCAAACGGCGGGAGGGGGCGAACGCTGAAGCTTTCTTT
TRBV5-1,NA,NA,TRBJ1-1,CASVPPGSTEAFF,TGCGCCAGCGTACCCCCCGGTTCCACTGAAGCTTTCTTT
TRBV7-9,NA,NA,TRBJ1-5,CARAGGGNQPQHF,TGTGCCCGGGCGGGGGGCGGCAATCAGCCCCAGCATTTT
TRBV12-3/TRBV12-4,NA,NA,TRBJ2-2,CAEKFSNTGELFF,TGTGCCGAGAAGTTCTCGAACACCGGGGAGCTGTTTTTT
TRBV5-6,once,NA,TRBJ1-2,CASSRSANYGYTF,TGTGCCAGCAGCCGCAGTGCTAACTATGGCTACACCTTC
TRBV19,NA,TRBD1,TRBJ1-4,CASSTPRTGATNEKLFF,TGTGCCAGTAGTACACCCCGGACAGGGGCAACTAATGAAAAACTGTTTTTT
TRBV19,NA,TRBD1,TRBJ1-3,CASSRRQGTDRSGNTIYF,TGTGCCAGTAGCCGTAGACAGGGGACCGACCGCTCTGGAAACACCATATATTTT
TRBV4-2,NA,NA,TRBJ2-7,CASSQGAGATYEQYF,TGTGCCAGCAGCCAAGGAGCGGGTGCAACCTACGAGCAGTACTTC
TRBV4-2,NA,NA,TRBJ1-4,CASSQDGGFSNEKLFF,TGTGCCAGCAGCCAAGATGGAGGGTTCTCTAATGAAAAACTGTTTTTT
TRBV30,few,TRBD2,TRBJ2-7,CAWRRVAGEEF,TGTGCCTGGAGGAGGGTAGCGGGCGAGGAGTTC